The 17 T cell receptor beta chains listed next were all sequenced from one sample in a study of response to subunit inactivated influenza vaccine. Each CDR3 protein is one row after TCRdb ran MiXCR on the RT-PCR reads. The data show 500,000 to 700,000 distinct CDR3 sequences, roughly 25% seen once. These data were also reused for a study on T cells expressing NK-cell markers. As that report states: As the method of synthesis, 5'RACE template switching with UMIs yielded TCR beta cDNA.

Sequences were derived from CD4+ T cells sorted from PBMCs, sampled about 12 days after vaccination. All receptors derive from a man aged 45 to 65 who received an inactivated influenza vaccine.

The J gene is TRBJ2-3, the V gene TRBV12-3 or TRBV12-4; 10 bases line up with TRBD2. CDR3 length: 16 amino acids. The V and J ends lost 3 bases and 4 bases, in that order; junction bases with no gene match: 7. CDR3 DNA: TGTGCCAGCAGTTTGTGGGTAGCGGGGGGTCCAGATACGCAGTATTTT. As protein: CASSLWVAGGPDTQYF.

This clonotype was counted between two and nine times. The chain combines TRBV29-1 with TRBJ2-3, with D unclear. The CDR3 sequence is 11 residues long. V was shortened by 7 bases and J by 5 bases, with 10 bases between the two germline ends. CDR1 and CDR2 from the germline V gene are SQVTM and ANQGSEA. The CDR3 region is CSAKVLDTQYF. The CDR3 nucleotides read TGCAGCGCAAAGGTCCTAGATACGCAGTATTTT.

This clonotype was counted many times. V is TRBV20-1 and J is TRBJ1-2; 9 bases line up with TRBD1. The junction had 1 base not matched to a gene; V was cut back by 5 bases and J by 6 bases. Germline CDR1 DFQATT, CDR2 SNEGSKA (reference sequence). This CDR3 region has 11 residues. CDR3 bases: TGCAGTGCTGGGACAGGGAATGGCTACACCTTC. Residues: CSAGTGNGYTF.

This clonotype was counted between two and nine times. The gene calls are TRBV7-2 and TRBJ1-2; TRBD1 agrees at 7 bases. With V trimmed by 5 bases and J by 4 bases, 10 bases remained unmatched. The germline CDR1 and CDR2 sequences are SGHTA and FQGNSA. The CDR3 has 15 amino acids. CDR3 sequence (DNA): TGTGCCAGCAGCCAAGGACAGGCTTATGGCTATGGCTACACCTTC. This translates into CASSQGQAYGYGYTF.

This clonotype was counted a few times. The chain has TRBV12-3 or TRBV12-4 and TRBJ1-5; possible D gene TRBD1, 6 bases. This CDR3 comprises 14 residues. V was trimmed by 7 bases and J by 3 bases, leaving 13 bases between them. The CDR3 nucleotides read TGTGCCAGCACCACGGACAGTTTCAATCAGCCCCAGCATTTT. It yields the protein CASTTDSFNQPQHF.

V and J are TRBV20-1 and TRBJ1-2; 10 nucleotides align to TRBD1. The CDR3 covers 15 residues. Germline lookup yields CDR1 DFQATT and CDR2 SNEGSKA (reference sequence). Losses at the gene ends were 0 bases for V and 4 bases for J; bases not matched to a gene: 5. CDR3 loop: CSARDPTGGRYGYTF. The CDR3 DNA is TGCAGTGCTAGAGACCCGACAGGGGGCCGCTATGGCTACACCTTC.

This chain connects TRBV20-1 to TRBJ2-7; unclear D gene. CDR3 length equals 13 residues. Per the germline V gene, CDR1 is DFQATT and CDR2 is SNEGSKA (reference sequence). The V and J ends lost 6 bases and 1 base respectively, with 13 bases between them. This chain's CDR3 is CSAERWGSYEQYF. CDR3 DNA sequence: TGCAGTGCAGAGAGATGGGGATCCTACGAGCAGTACTTC.

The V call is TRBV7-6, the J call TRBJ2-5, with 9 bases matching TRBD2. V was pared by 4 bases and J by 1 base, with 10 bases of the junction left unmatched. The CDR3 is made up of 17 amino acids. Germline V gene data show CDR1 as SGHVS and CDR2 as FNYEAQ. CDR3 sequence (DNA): TGTGCCAGCAGCTCCCTTCAGCGGGAGGTACGCCAAGAGACCCAGTACTTC. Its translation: CASSSLQREVRQETQYF. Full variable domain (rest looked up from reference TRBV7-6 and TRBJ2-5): GAGVSQSPRYKVTKRGQDVALRCDPISGHVSLYWYRQALGQGPEFLTYFNYEAQQDKSGLPNDRFSAERPEGSISTLTIQRTEQRDSAMYRCASSSLQREVRQETQYFGPGTRLLVL.

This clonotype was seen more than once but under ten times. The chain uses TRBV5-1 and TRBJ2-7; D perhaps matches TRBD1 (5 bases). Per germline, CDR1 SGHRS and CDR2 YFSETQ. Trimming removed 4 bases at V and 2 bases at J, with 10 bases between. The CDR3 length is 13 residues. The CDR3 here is CASSQGSTYEQYF. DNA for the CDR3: TGCGCCAGCAGCCAGGGATCGACCTACGAGCAGTACTTC.

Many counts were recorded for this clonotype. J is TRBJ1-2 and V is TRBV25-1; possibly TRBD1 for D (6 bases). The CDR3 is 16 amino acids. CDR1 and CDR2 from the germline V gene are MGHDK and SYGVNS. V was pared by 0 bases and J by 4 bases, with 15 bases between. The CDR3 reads CASSEYAGGASYGYTF. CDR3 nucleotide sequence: TGTGCCAGCAGTGAATATGCGGGGGGCGCGAGCTATGGCTACACCTTC.

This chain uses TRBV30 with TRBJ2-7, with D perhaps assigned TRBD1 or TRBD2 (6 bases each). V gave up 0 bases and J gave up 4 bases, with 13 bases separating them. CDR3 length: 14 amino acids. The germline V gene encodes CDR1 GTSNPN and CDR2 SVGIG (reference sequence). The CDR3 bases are TGTGCCTGGAGTGTTGGGGGGCTAGCATACGAGCAGTACTTC. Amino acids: CAWSVGGLAYEQYF. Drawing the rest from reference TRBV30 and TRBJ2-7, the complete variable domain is SQTIHQWPATLVQPVGSPLSLECTVEGTSNPNLYWYRQAAGRGLQLLFYSVGIGQISSEVPQNLSASRPQDRQFILSSKKLLLSDSGFYLCAWSVGGLAYEQYFGPGTRLTVT.

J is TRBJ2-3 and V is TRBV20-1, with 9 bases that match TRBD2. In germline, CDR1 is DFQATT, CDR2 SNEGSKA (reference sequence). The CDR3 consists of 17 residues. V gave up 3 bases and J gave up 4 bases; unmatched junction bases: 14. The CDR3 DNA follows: TGCAGTGCTAGTGAGGCAGGGGTAGGACTAGCGTCAGATACGCAGTATTTT. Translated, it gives CSASEAGVGLASDTQYF.

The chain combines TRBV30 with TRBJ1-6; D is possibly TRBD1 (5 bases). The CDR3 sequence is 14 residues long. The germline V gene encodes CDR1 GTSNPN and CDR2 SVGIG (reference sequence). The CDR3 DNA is TGTGCTTCCCAGGTGGTAGGGACGAGTTCACCCCTCCACTTT. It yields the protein CASQVVGTSSPLHF.

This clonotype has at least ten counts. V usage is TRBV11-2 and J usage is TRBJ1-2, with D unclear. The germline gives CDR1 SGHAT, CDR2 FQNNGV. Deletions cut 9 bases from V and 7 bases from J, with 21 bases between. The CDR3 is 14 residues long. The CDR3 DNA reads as TGTGCCAGTGGACCTGGTGGTATCGAGTCTGGCTACACCTTC. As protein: CASGPGGIESGYTF. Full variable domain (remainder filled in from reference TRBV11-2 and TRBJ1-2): EAGVAQSPRYKIIEKRQSVAFWCNPISGHATLYWYQQILGQGPKLLIQFQNNGVVDDSQLPKDRFSAERLKGVDSTLKIQPAKLEDSAVYLCASGPGGIESGYTFGSGTRLTVV.

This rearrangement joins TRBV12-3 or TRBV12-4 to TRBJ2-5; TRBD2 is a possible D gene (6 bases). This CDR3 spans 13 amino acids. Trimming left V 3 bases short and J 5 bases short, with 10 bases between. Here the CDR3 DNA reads TGTGCCAGCAGTTTTCGGGACTCCGAGACCCAGTACTTC. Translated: CASSFRDSETQYF.

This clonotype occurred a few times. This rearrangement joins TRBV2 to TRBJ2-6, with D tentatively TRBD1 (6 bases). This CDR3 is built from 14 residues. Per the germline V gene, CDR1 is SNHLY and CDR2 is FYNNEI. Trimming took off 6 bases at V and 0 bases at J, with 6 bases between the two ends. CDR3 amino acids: CASRGGSGANVLTF. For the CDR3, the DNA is TGTGCCAGCAGAGGGGGCTCTGGGGCCAACGTCCTGACTTTC.

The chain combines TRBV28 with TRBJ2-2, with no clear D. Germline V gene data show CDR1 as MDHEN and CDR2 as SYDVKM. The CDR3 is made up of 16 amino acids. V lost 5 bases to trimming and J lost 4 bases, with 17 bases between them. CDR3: CASSPISILLTGELFF. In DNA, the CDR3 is TGTGCCAGCAGTCCTATTTCTATCCTACTCACCGGGGAGCTGTTTTTT. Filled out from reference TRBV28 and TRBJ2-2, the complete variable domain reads DVKVTQSSRYLVKRTGEKVFLECVQDMDHENMFWYRQDPGLGLRLIYFSYDVKMKEKGDIPEGYSVSREKKERFSLILESASTNQTSMYLCASSPISILLTGELFFGEGSRLTVL.